This T cell receptor beta chain was captured in a study of blood T cell repertoires in COVID-19. Produced via immunoSEQ multiplex PCR; TCRdb's table is partial and in-frame only. The profile shows about 140,000 clones, 85% of them singletons. This receptor was taken from a man aged 50-59 years with acute or convalescent COVID-19. The sequencing input was peripheral blood.

The CDR3 coding sequence is TGCGCCAGTAAGGGTAGCGGCAGCACAGATACGCAGTATTTT. This encodes CASKGSGSTDTQYF. V is TRBV5-1 and J is TRBJ2-3; D might be TRBD2 (6 bases). The CDR3 is 14 residues long. V was trimmed by 8 bases and J by 0 bases, leaving 13 bases between them. Germline CDR1 and CDR2: SGHRS and YFSETQ. Drawing the rest from reference TRBV5-1 and TRBJ2-3, the complete variable domain is KAGVTQTPRYLIKTRGQQVTLSCSPISGHRSVSWYQQTPGQGLQFLFEYFSETQRNKGNFPGRFSGRQFSNSRSEMNVSTLELGDSALYLCASKGSGSTDTQYFGPGTRLTVL.